The 27 T cell receptor beta chains listed next were all sequenced from one sample in a study of T cell changes during pregnancy in multiple sclerosis. Data came from immunoSEQ multiplex PCR; TCRdb stores just in-frame clones and leaves some out. This table has around 35,000 clones, around nine tenths appearing once. The starting material was CD8+ T cells from peripheral blood mononuclear cells, obtained before pregnancy. These receptors were taken from a female donor with multiple sclerosis, enrolled in a pregnancy study.

The chain carries TRBV13 and TRBJ2-7, with TRBD2 identical over 12 bases. The CDR3 is made up of 16 amino acids. V shed 2 bases and J 3 bases; nucleotides not matched to a gene: 5. Germline loops: CDR1 PRHDT, CDR2 FYEKMQ (reference sequence). DNA for the CDR3: TGTGCCAGCAGCTTAAAGACTAGCGGGAGAGTCTACGAGCAGTACTTC. The encoded protein is CASSLKTSGRVYEQYF.

CDR3 sequence: CASSVGRGTPPLHF. DNA for the CDR3: TGTGCCAGCAGCGTAGGTAGGGGCACGCCGCCCCTCCACTTT. The V call is TRBV9, the J call TRBJ1-6, with a possible D match to TRBD1 (5 bases). Per the germline V gene, CDR1 is SGDLS and CDR2 is YYNGEE. Trimming took off 0 bases at V and 13 bases at J, with 14 bases between the two ends. The CDR3 covers 14 residues.

In this sample, this clone turned up a few times. This chain links TRBV19 with TRBJ1-6; 8 nucleotides match TRBD1. V lost 3 bases, J lost 9 bases, and 1 base stayed unmatched. The CDR3 spans 13 residues. Germline loops: CDR1 LNHDA, CDR2 SQIVND (reference sequence). CDR3 sequence reads: CASSIGQGSPLHF. The CDR3 coding sequence is TGTGCCAGTAGTATCGGACAGGGTTCACCCCTCCACTTT.

The chain links TRBV7-9 to TRBJ1-1, with D perhaps TRBD1 (6 bases). The V and J ends lost 6 bases and 4 bases respectively, with 12 bases between them. The CDR3 has 13 amino acids. Germline V gene lookup returns CDR1 SEHNR and CDR2 FQNEAQ (reference sequence). In DNA form, the CDR3 reads TGTGCCAGCAGGGAACAGGGCCGCACTGAAGCTTTCTTT. Its protein is CASREQGRTEAFF.

This clone came up once. This chain joins TRBV5-4 and TRBJ1-2, with TRBD1 matching over 9 bases. The CDR3 spans 17 residues. V was pared by 1 base and J by 0 bases, with 7 bases of the junction left unmatched. Germline CDR1 reads SGHNT; CDR2 reads YYREEE (reference sequence). DNA of the CDR3: TGTGCCAGCAGCTTGCAGACAGGGGGGAGTTCTAACTATGGCTACACCTTC. It specifies CASSLQTGGSSNYGYTF.

This sequence joins TRBV6-5 and TRBJ2-7, with TRBD2 as a possible D gene (7 bases). There are 13 residues in the CDR3. Germline CDR1 is MNHEY and CDR2 is SVGAGI. The germline V and J ends were trimmed by 7 bases and 9 bases, with 19 bases remaining between them. The CDR3 loop reads CASTYGAGAAQYF. In DNA, the CDR3 is TGTGCCAGCACCTACGGCGCGGGGGCGGCGCAGTACTTC.

The genes are TRBV21-1 and TRBJ1-2; TRBD1, the table's D call, was not compared with the DNA. TRBV21-1 is a documented pseudogene. The CDR3 sequence is 16 residues long. CDR3 region: CASSNGTGVFGYGYTF. The CDR3 region has the DNA TGTGCCAGCAGCAATGGGACAGGGGTATTTGGTTATGGCTACACCTTC.

CDR3 residues: CASSLGPELRHEQYF. CDR3 nucleotide sequence: TGTGCCAGCAGCTTAGGGCCGGAACTACGCCACGAGCAGTACTTC. V gene TRBV7-9 combines with J gene TRBJ2-7; no clear D gene. There are 15 residues in the CDR3. V lost 1 base and J lost 5, with 15 bases in between. Germline-derived CDR1 and CDR2 are SEHNR and FQNEAQ (reference sequence).

The chain employs TRBV7-2 and TRBJ2-7; no clear D gene. The germline V and J ends were trimmed by 2 bases and 4 bases, with 6 bases remaining between them. The CDR3 is made up of 12 amino acids. From germline, CDR1 is SGHTA and CDR2 FQGNSA. CDR3 coding DNA: TGTGCCAGCAGCTTAACAGAGTACGAGCAGTACTTC. Its protein is CASSLTEYEQYF. The variable domain in full, with the rest retrieved from reference TRBV7-2 and TRBJ2-7, is GAGVSQSPSNKVTEKGKDVELRCDPISGHTALYWYRQSLGQGLEFLIYFQGNSAPDKSGLPSDRFSAERTGGSVSTLTIQRTQQEDSAVYLCASSLTEYEQYFGPGTRLTVT.

The chain has TRBV9 and TRBJ2-1; 8 bases map to TRBD2. From germline, CDR1 is SGDLS and CDR2 YYNGEE. Trimming removed 6 bases from V and 1 base from J; junction bases left unmatched: 0. This CDR3 has 13 amino acids. The CDR3 loop is CASTGGSYNEQFF. The CDR3 coding sequence is TGTGCCAGCACGGGGGGGTCCTACAATGAGCAGTTCTTC.

The CDR3: CASSLHGGSKETQYF. The DNA for the CDR3 is TGTGCCAGCAGCTTACACGGGGGTTCTAAAGAGACCCAGTACTTC. The V and J genes are TRBV7-9 and TRBJ2-5; perhaps TRBD2 as D (6 bases). Between the trimmed V and J ends, which lost 2 bases and 3 bases, there was a span of 13 bases. CDR1 is SEHNR, CDR2 FQNEAQ, per germline (reference sequence). The CDR3 covers 15 residues.

The CDR3 DNA is TGTGCCAGCAGCTCCCCGGGACAGGGGTACTACGAGCAGTACTTC. Its protein is CASSSPGQGYYEQYF. V gene TRBV6-1 combines with J gene TRBJ2-7; 10 bases map to TRBD1. This CDR3 is 15 amino acids long. CDR1 MNHNS and CDR2 SASEGT come from the germline V gene. V was pared by 6 bases and J by 3 bases, with 8 bases of the junction left unmatched.

This rearrangement joins TRBV7-9 to TRBJ2-1, with D perhaps matching TRBD1 (5 bases). CDR3 length: 12 amino acids. The ends were cut back, 3 bases at V and 9 bases at J, with 9 bases in the middle. Germline loops: CDR1 SEHNR, CDR2 FQNEAQ (reference sequence). This chain's CDR3 is CASSLIGVEQFF. The CDR3 bases are TGTGCCAGCAGCTTGATAGGGGTTGAGCAGTTCTTC.

The chain links TRBV19 to TRBJ2-5, with unresolved D. Germline loops: CDR1 LNHDA, CDR2 SQIVND (reference sequence). Trimming shortened V by 2 bases and J by 1 base, and 8 bases separated the two germline ends. The CDR3 loop spans 14 amino acids. This CDR3 is CASSIFGGQETQYF. DNA of the CDR3: TGTGCCAGTAGTATATTCGGTGGCCAAGAGACCCAGTACTTC.

The genes are TRBV9 and TRBJ1-5; the D is unclear. Deletions cut 2 bases from V and 4 bases from J, with 4 bases between. The CDR3 sequence is 12 residues long. The germline CDR1 and CDR2 sequences are SGDLS and YYNGEE. This CDR3 is CASSVPNQPQHF. CDR3 DNA sequence: TGTGCCAGCAGCGTCCCGAATCAGCCCCAGCATTTT.

This clone was observed a single time. The CDR3, as DNA: TGTGCCAGCAGGAGGGCAGGGGACTACGAGCAGTACTTC. Amino acid sequence: CASRRAGDYEQYF. The rearrangement links TRBV27 to TRBJ2-7, with a weak D call TRBD1 (6 bases). The CDR3 loop spans 13 amino acids. From germline, CDR1 is MNHEY and CDR2 SMNVEV (reference sequence). V was cut by 6 bases and J by 3 bases, with 12 bases left in between.

The rearrangement uses TRBV7-3 and TRBJ1-1, with TRBD1 as a possible D gene (5 bases). Germline assignment: CDR1 SGHTA and CDR2 FQGTGA. Between the trimmed V and J ends, which lost 4 bases and 0 bases, there was a span of 12 bases. The CDR3 sequence is 15 residues long. The CDR3 DNA reads as TGTGCCAGCAGCTCCAACATGGGGCTGAACACTGAAGCTTTCTTT. Amino acids: CASSSNMGLNTEAFF.

The sample holds one count of this clone. The V call is TRBV7-9, the J call TRBJ2-7; TRBD1 aligns across 8 bases. The germline CDR1 and CDR2 sequences are SEHNR and FQNEAQ (reference sequence). Germline trimming cut 5 bases from V and 4 bases from J; bases unmatched to any gene: 7. The CDR3 consists of 14 residues. The DNA for the CDR3 is TGTGCCAGCAGCCATCAGGGGGCAGTGTACGAGCAGTACTTC. This sequence encodes CASSHQGAVYEQYF.

The genes are TRBV30 and TRBJ2-1, with 11 positions matching TRBD2. The CDR3 has 14 residues. V shed 7 bases and J 4 bases; nucleotides not matched to a gene: 6. Looked up from germline, CDR1 is GTSNPN and CDR2 is SVGIG (reference sequence). Written as DNA, the CDR3 is TGTGCCTCCTTAGCGGGAGGGGCGTACAATGAGCAGTTCTTC. Translating it yields CASLAGGAYNEQFF.

The J gene is TRBJ2-3, the V gene TRBV9; D possibly corresponds to TRBD2 (6 bases). The CDR3 length is 15 residues. CDR1 is SGDLS and CDR2 is YYNGEE in the germline V gene. Between the trimmed V and J ends, which lost 0 bases and 1 base, there was a span of 9 bases. The CDR3 protein is CASSVASDGTDTQYF. In DNA, the CDR3 is TGTGCCAGCAGCGTAGCTAGCGATGGCACAGATACGCAGTATTTT.

This rearrangement joins TRBV7-9 to TRBJ2-1, with D perhaps TRBD2 (6 bases). Germline CDR1 SEHNR, CDR2 FQNEAQ (reference sequence). The length of the CDR3 is 14 residues. The germline V and J ends were trimmed by 4 bases and 8 bases, with 15 bases remaining between them. The CDR3 bases are TGTGCCAGCAGCTGGAGGGACCTTGGCGATGAGCAGTTCTTC. It is translated as CASSWRDLGDEQFF.

The chain links TRBV9 to TRBJ2-1; a possible D gene is TRBD1 (5 bases). Germline values: CDR1 SGDLS, CDR2 YYNGEE. Trimming pared 1 base from V and 8 bases from J, leaving 13 bases between. The CDR3 has 14 residues. CDR3 sequence reads: CASSVPDSRYEQFF. CDR3 nucleotide sequence: TGTGCCAGCAGCGTACCCGACAGTAGGTATGAGCAGTTCTTC.

As DNA, the CDR3 is TGTGCCAGCAGTGACTCACGGTCTGGGGCCAACGTCCTGACTTTC. Translation gives CASSDSRSGANVLTF. The rearrangement joins TRBV6-4 to TRBJ2-6; D uncertain. The CDR3 loop spans 15 amino acids. Trimming removed 0 bases at V and 1 base at J, with 4 bases between. From germline, CDR1 is MRHNA and CDR2 SNTAGT.

The chain recombines TRBV19 with TRBJ1-5, with a tentative D call TRBD1 (5 bases). The CDR3 extends over 15 amino acids. Germline V gene data show CDR1 as LNHDA and CDR2 as SQIVND (reference sequence). V shed 8 bases and J shed 1 base, with 15 bases lying between them. CDR3 in amino acids: CASSIGGASNQPQHF. For the CDR3, the DNA is TGTGCCAGTTCGATTGGCGGGGCAAGCAATCAGCCCCAGCATTTT. The entire variable domain, with the rest obtained from reference TRBV19 and TRBJ1-5, is as follows: DGGITQSPKYLFRKEGQNVTLSCEQNLNHDAMYWYRQDPGQGLRLIYYSQIVNDFQKGDIAEGYSVSREKKESFPLTVTSAQKNPTAFYLCASSIGGASNQPQHFGDGTRLSIL.

The V call is TRBV15, the J call TRBJ1-4; D remains ambiguous. The V gene's germline CDR1 is LNHNV and CDR2 YYDKDF (reference sequence). Trimming took 2 bases from V and 5 from J, leaving 21 bases between them. The length of the CDR3 is 18 residues. CDR3 sequence reads: CATSRSSPGNPKNEKLFF. In DNA, the CDR3 is TGTGCCACCAGCAGATCCTCCCCCGGGAACCCTAAGAATGAAAAACTGTTTTTT.

CDR3 coding DNA: TGTGCCAGCAGCCCGCCGGGACAGGTATACAATGAGCAGTTCTTC. Protein: CASSPPGQVYNEQFF. This chain uses TRBV5-4 with TRBJ2-7; 8 bases are a match to TRBD1. The J call is uncertain, as TRBJ2-1 better fits the DNA end. This CDR3 is 15 amino acids long. In germline, CDR1 is SGHNT, CDR2 YYREEE (reference sequence).

This chain joins TRBV6-1 and TRBJ2-1, with D possibly matching TRBD2 (5 bases). CDR1 and CDR2 (germline): MNHNS, SASEGT. V lost 4 bases, J lost 2 bases, and 15 bases lay in between. The CDR3 has 16 residues. The CDR3 coding sequence is TGTGCCAGCAGTGTGGACTCCAGGATCACCTACAATGAGCAGTTCTTC. Protein product: CASSVDSRITYNEQFF.